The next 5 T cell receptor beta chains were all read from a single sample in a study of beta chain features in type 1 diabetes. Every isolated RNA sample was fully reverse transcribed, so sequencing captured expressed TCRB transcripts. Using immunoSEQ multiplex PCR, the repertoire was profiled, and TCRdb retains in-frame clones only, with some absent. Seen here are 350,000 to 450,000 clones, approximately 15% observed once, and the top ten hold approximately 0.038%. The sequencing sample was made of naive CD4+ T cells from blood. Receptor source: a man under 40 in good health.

The CDR3 DNA reads TGTGCCAGCAAAGGGGGGCCATCCTACGAGCAGTACGTC. Translation gives CASKGGPSYEQYV. This rearrangement joins TRBV7-8 to TRBJ2-7; the D call may be TRBD1 or TRBD2 (6 bases each). The V end lost 7 bases, the J end lost 1 base, and 11 bases lay between the germline ends. The CDR3 contains 13 residues. The germline gives CDR1 SGHVS, CDR2 FQNEAQ.

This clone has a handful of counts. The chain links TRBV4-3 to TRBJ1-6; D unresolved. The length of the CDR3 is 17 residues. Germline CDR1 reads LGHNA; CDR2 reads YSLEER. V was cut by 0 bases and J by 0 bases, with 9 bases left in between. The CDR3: CASSQELVGSYNSPLHF. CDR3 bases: TGCGCCAGCAGCCAAGAGTTAGTTGGCTCCTATAATTCACCCCTCCACTTT.

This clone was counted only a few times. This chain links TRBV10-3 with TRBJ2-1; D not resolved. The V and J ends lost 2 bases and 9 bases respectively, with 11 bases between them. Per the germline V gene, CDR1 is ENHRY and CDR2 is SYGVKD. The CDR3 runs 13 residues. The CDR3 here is CAISEASQSEQFF. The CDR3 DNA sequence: TGTGCCATCAGTGAGGCATCCCAGAGTGAGCAGTTCTTC.

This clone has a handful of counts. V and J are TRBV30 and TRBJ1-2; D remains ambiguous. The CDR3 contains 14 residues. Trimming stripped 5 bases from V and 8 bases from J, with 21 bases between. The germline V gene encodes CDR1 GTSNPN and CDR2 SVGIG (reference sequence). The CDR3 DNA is TGTGCCTGGGACCAGGCCGCAAGACCGTTCGGCTACACCTTC. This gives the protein CAWDQAARPFGYTF.

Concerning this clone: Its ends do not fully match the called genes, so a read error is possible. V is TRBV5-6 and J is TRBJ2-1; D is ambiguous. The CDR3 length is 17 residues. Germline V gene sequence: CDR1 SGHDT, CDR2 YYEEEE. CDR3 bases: TGCGCCAGCAGCTTGGCCCTGGAGACTCGCTCCTACAATGAGCAGTTCTTC. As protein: CASSLALETRSYNEQFF.